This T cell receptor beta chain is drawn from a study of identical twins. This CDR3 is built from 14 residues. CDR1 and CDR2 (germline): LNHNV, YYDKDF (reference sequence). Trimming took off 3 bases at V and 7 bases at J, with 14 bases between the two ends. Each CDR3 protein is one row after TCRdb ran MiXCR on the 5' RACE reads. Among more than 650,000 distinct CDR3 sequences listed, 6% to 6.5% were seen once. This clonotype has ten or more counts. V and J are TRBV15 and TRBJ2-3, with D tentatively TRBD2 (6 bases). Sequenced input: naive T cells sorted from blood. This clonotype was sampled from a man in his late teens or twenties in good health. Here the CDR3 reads CATSSRRDFHTQYF. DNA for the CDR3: TGTGCCACCAGCAGCCGCAGGGACTTCCATACGCAGTATTTT.